This T cell receptor beta chain was documented in a study of control samples from healthy donors and cancer patients. Here immunoSEQ multiplex PCR was the method, and the copy in TCRdb shows in-frame clones only, minus some. The top ten clones hold over 15% of a sample with about 100,000 clones, roughly 90% of them seen once. This clone was counted only a few times. This CDR3 comprises 13 residues. Deletions cut 8 bases from V and 2 bases from J, with 13 bases between. Germline-derived CDR1 and CDR2 are SGHVS and FQNEAQ. The rearrangement uses TRBV7-8 and TRBJ2-7; D is undetermined. The clonotype originates from a woman between 50 and 59 years old in good health. The source material was blood. The CDR3 coding sequence is TGTGCCAGCGCAGAGGCGGCAGCCTACGAGCAGTACGTC. Translation gives CASAEAAAYEQYV.